The clone carrying this T cell receptor beta chain was seen more than once but under ten times. Between the trimmed V and J ends, which lost 7 bases and 4 bases, there was a span of 13 bases. The V gene's germline CDR1 is MNHEY and CDR2 SVGAGI. This CDR3 is built from 13 residues. Authors' data handling: For nucleated cells, counts were estimated from reference gene primer amplification. Method: immunoSEQ multiplex PCR; TCRdb's copy keeps in-frame clones and lacks some. Clone size and the V and J calls come from that table; the DNA yielded D and trimming. The profile shows about 130,000 clones, roughly 87% of them singletons. These data originate in a study of blood T cell repertoires in COVID-19. In terms of age and location, participants ranged from about 18 to 95 years and lived in about 25 US areas. Participants were placed into cohorts based on the clinical history they reported.

This chain uses TRBV6-5 with TRBJ1-2, with a weak D call TRBD1 (6 bases). Sample: PBMCs or T cells enriched from blood (not recorded which). The receptor was derived from a man aged 25-40 years who had recovered from COVID-19. This CDR3 is CASIGGAVYGYTF. The DNA for the CDR3 is TGTGCCAGCATTGGGGGCGCAGTCTATGGCTACACCTTC.